A single sample is the source of the 18 T cell receptor beta chains below, sequenced in a study of blood T cell repertoires in COVID-19. The method was immunoSEQ multiplex PCR; TCRdb's version includes in-frame clones alone and lacks a portion of them. The sample consists of tens of thousands of clones, under 90% of them appearing once. The sample taken for sequencing was peripheral blood. Source of these receptors: a woman at least 80 years old with acute or convalescent COVID-19.

The rearrangement links TRBV7-2 to TRBJ2-3, with 9 bases that match TRBD2. Germline values: CDR1 SGHTA, CDR2 FQGNSA. This CDR3 spans 17 amino acids. The junction had 13 bases not matched to a gene; V was cut back by 5 bases and J by 4 bases. The CDR3 bases are TGTGCCAGCAGCCCTGGCGGGGTAGCGGGAGTCGCAGATACGCAGTATTTT. Translation: CASSPGGVAGVADTQYF. Looking up the rest from reference TRBV7-2 and TRBJ2-3 gives the full variable domain: GAGVSQSPSNKVTEKGKDVELRCDPISGHTALYWYRQSLGQGLEFLIYFQGNSAPDKSGLPSDRFSAERTGGSVSTLTIQRTQQEDSAVYLCASSPGGVAGVADTQYFGPGTRLTVL.

This chain uses TRBV6-2 or TRBV6-3 with TRBJ2-1; TRBD2 agrees at 7 bases. Germline V gene lookup returns CDR1 MNHEY and CDR2 SVGEGT. Trimming cost V 5 bases and J 7 bases; bases outside gene matches: 5. The CDR3 length is 13 residues. The CDR3 bases are TGTGCCAGCAGTGCCCGGACTAGGAATGAGCAGTTCTTC. Translated: CASSARTRNEQFF.

The V and J genes are TRBV29-1 and TRBJ1-2; the match to TRBD1 covers 9 bases. Germline CDR1 reads SQVTM; CDR2 reads ANQGSEA. The CDR3 runs to 13 residues. The ends lost 1 base at V and 6 bases at J; junction bases unmatched: 3. The CDR3 DNA reads TGCAGCGTTGAAGGACAGGGGGAGGATGGCTACACCTTC. This codes for CSVEGQGEDGYTF.

This clone appeared a few times. The V and J genes are TRBV2 and TRBJ2-3, with 10 bases fitting TRBD1. CDR3 length equals 16 residues. The V segment lost 6 bases and the J segment 2 bases; nucleotides outside the gene matches: 8. Germline V gene sequence: CDR1 SNHLY, CDR2 FYNNEI. The CDR3 protein is CASSPTTGGTTDTQYF. For the CDR3, the DNA is TGTGCCAGCAGCCCTACGACAGGGGGCACCACAGATACGCAGTATTTT. The full variable domain, completed using reference TRBV2 and TRBJ2-3, is EPEVTQTPSHQVTQMGQEVILRCVPISNHLYFYWYRQILGQKVEFLVSFYNNEISEKSEIFDDQFSVERPDGSNFTLKIRSTKLEDSAMYFCASSPTTGGTTDTQYFGPGTRLTVL.

The chain uses TRBV12-3 or TRBV12-4 and TRBJ1-1, with D perhaps matching TRBD1 (5 bases). The CDR3 contains 13 residues. Trimming removed 6 bases from V and 7 bases from J, with 15 bases in between. The CDR3 here is CASRNGHRIEAFF. CDR3 in DNA: TGTGCCAGCAGGAACGGACACCGTATTGAAGCTTTCTTT.

V and J are TRBV19 and TRBJ1-4; 8 bases fit TRBD1. Germline assignment: CDR1 LNHDA and CDR2 SQIVND (reference sequence). The CDR3 has 14 amino acids. Trimming at V came to 4 bases and at J to 5 bases, leaving 3 bases not matched to a gene. The CDR3 here is CASSTQGGNEKLFF. The CDR3 coding sequence is TGTGCCAGTAGTACACAGGGGGGAAATGAAAAACTGTTTTTT. Filled out from reference TRBV19 and TRBJ1-4, the complete variable domain reads DGGITQSPKYLFRKEGQNVTLSCEQNLNHDAMYWYRQDPGQGLRLIYYSQIVNDFQKGDIAEGYSVSREKKESFPLTVTSAQKNPTAFYLCASSTQGGNEKLFFGSGTQLSVL.

The rearrangement joins TRBV7-2 to TRBJ2-1, with TRBD2 matching 13 bases. CDR1 is SGHTA, CDR2 FQGNSA, per germline. V shed 0 bases and J 7 bases; nucleotides not matched to a gene: 0. This CDR3 spans 15 amino acids. The CDR3 bases are TGTGCCAGCAGCTTAGCACTAGCGGGGGGGAATGAGCAGTTCTTC. Translation: CASSLALAGGNEQFF.

The V and J genes are TRBV9 and TRBJ2-3; 12 nucleotides align to TRBD2. V dropped 4 bases and J dropped 1; count of bases not matched to a gene: 10. Germline V gives CDR1 SGDLS, CDR2 YYNGEE. The CDR3 length is 18 residues. The CDR3 is CASSPLAGGPGRTDTQYF. The CDR3 DNA reads as TGTGCCAGCAGCCCTCTAGCGGGAGGGCCGGGGCGCACAGATACGCAGTATTTT.

The rearrangement joins TRBV6-6 to TRBJ1-2, with TRBD1 matching over 9 bases. The V gene's germline CDR1 is MNHNY and CDR2 SVGAGI (reference sequence). The CDR3 loop spans 16 amino acids. V gave up 4 bases and J gave up 2 bases; unmatched junction bases: 8. This CDR3 reads CASSWSEGQGNYGYTF. DNA of the CDR3: TGTGCCAGCAGTTGGTCTGAGGGACAGGGCAACTATGGCTACACCTTC.

This chain joins TRBV7-8 and TRBJ2-7; D remains unclear. The germline gives CDR1 SGHVS, CDR2 FQNEAQ. The CDR3 is 11 amino acids. V shed 3 bases and J shed 3 bases, with 3 bases lying between them. The CDR3 sequence is CASSFNYEQYF. The DNA for the CDR3 is TGTGCCAGCAGCTTCAACTACGAGCAGTACTTC.

This rearrangement joins TRBV19 to TRBJ2-3; D possibly corresponds to TRBD2 (5 bases). V lost 3 bases and J lost 2, with 24 bases in between. CDR3 size: 19 residues. Germline CDR1 reads LNHDA; CDR2 reads SQIVND (reference sequence). DNA of the CDR3: TGTGCCAGTAGTATGCGGGTTCTGGCTTACTCCACGTACACAGATACGCAGTATTTT. Protein product: CASSMRVLAYSTYTDTQYF.

V usage is TRBV27 and J usage is TRBJ1-5, with a weak D call TRBD1 (6 bases). V was clipped by 5 bases and J by 5 bases, with 7 bases between them. CDR3 size: 12 residues. CDR1 is MNHEY and CDR2 is SMNVEV in the germline V gene (reference sequence). The CDR3 DNA reads as TGTGCCAGCAGTAAGGGGGATCAGCCCCAGCATTTT. Protein sequence: CASSKGDQPQHF.

There are a few counts of this clone. This chain joins TRBV7-8 and TRBJ2-7; the match to TRBD1 covers 7 bases. Germline CDR1 is SGHVS and CDR2 is FQNEAQ. V was pared by 3 bases and J by 3 bases, with 5 bases of the junction left unmatched. The CDR3 consists of 14 residues. The CDR3 reads CASSFGQAIYEQYF. The CDR3 DNA follows: TGTGCCAGCAGCTTCGGACAGGCGATCTACGAGCAGTACTTC. The full variable domain, rest sourced from reference TRBV7-8 and TRBJ2-7, is GAGVSQSPRYKVAKRGQDVALRCDPISGHVSLFWYQQALGQGPEFLTYFQNEAQLDKSGLPSDRFFAERPEGSVSTLKIQRTQQEDSAVYLCASSFGQAIYEQYFGPGTRLTVT.

The V call is TRBV11-3, the J call TRBJ1-2, with 7 bases matching TRBD1. CDR1 and CDR2 from the germline V gene are SGHNT and YENEEA. The CDR3 covers 15 residues. Trimming removed 5 bases from V and 0 bases from J; junction bases left unmatched: 6. CDR3 nucleotide sequence: TGTGCCAGCAGCCCCCCGGACAGGTCTAACTATGGCTACACCTTC. Translating gives CASSPPDRSNYGYTF.

CDR3 protein: CASNPGPGADTQYF. As DNA, the CDR3 is TGTGCCTCAAACCCGGGCCCCGGGGCAGATACGCAGTATTTT. V is TRBV6-5 and J is TRBJ2-3; TRBD2 is a possible D gene (5 bases). The V end was cut by 11 bases, the J end by 4 bases, with 19 bases between. Germline V gives CDR1 MNHEY, CDR2 SVGAGI. This CDR3 region has 14 residues.

This chain links TRBV5-4 with TRBJ2-5, with D perhaps TRBD2 (7 bases). This CDR3 has 17 residues. CDR1 and CDR2 (germline): SGHNT, YYREEE (reference sequence). The ends were cut back, 4 bases at V and 4 bases at J, with 23 bases in the middle. CDR3 nucleotides: TGTGCCAGCAGCCGTACAGGGAGTGGGGGGGGGCTAGAGACCCAGTACTTC. Protein product: CASSRTGSGGGLETQYF.

The genes are TRBV6-5 and TRBJ1-3; weak D call: TRBD1 (5 bases). This CDR3 spans 15 amino acids. V was cut by 0 bases and J by 4 bases, with 10 bases left in between. CDR1 MNHEY and CDR2 SVGAGI come from the germline V gene. The CDR3 reads CASSYSGTGGNTIYF. In DNA form, the CDR3 reads TGTGCCAGCAGTTACTCGGGGACTGGCGGAAACACCATATATTTT.

This chain uses TRBV30 with TRBJ1-2, with D unresolved. Germline V lookup: CDR1 GTSNPN, CDR2 SVGIG (reference sequence). The CDR3 is made up of 14 amino acids. V was cut by 3 bases and J by 4 bases, with 15 bases left in between. DNA of the CDR3: TGTGCCTGGAGAGGAAAAGTCAGGTCCTATGGCTACACCTTC. Protein product: CAWRGKVRSYGYTF. Filled out from reference TRBV30 and TRBJ1-2, the complete variable domain reads SQTIHQWPATLVQPVGSPLSLECTVEGTSNPNLYWYRQAAGRGLQLLFYSVGIGQISSEVPQNLSASRPQDRQFILSSKKLLLSDSGFYLCAWRGKVRSYGYTFGSGTRLTVV.